One and the same sample provided the 4 T cell receptor beta chains below, sequenced in a study of blood T cell repertoires in COVID-19. Profiled with immunoSEQ multiplex PCR; TCRdb holds only in-frame clones, not every one. This sample carries about 130,000 clones, around 82% of them seen once, and the ten largest clones take about a sixth. Sequences were obtained from peripheral blood. The receptors stem from a man aged 25-40 years with COVID-19, enrolled during active disease.

V and J are TRBV24-1 and TRBJ1-2; 9 bases line up with TRBD1. Trimming removed 4 bases from V and 8 bases from J; junction bases left unmatched: 10. The germline V gene has CDR1 KGHDR and CDR2 SFDVKD. The CDR3 covers 15 residues. In nucleotides, the CDR3 is TGTGCCACCAGTGACCCCGGACAGGGGAGGGAAGGCTACACCTTC. Its translation: CATSDPGQGREGYTF.

The chain uses TRBV3-1 (or the pseudogene TRBV3-2) and TRBJ1-5, with D unclear. Germline values: CDR1 LGHDT, CDR2 YNNKEL (reference sequence). The CDR3 is made up of 13 amino acids. V lost 6 bases to trimming and J lost 4 bases, with 10 bases between them. As DNA, the CDR3 is TGTGCCAGCAGTTTAGGAGATAATCAGCCCCAGCATTTT. It is translated as CASSLGDNQPQHF.

This chain uses TRBV3-1 (or the pseudogene TRBV3-2) with TRBJ2-7, with D possibly matching TRBD1 (6 bases). The CDR3 runs 11 residues. The V gene lost 4 bases and the J gene lost 7 bases, with 8 bases spanning the gap. Germline CDR1 and CDR2: LGHDT and YNNKEL (reference sequence). The CDR3 sequence: CASSRQGEQYF. Here the CDR3 DNA reads TGTGCCAGCAGCCGCCAGGGGGAGCAGTACTTC.

J is TRBJ1-6 and V is TRBV14; D may be TRBD1 (6 bases). This CDR3 contains 14 residues. Deletions cut 6 bases from V and 7 bases from J, with 13 bases between. Germline V gene lookup returns CDR1 SGHDN and CDR2 FVKESK. The CDR3 loop reads CASRRGTDNSPLHF. The CDR3 bases are TGTGCCAGCAGGAGGGGGACGGACAATTCACCCCTCCACTTT.